This T cell receptor beta chain was recorded in a study of T cells after yellow fever vaccination. Deletions cut 4 bases from V and 2 bases from J, with 8 bases between. Germline-derived CDR1 and CDR2 are SQVTM and ANQGSEA. The CDR3 is made up of 13 amino acids. 5'RACE template switching added a universal primer site and UMIs to TCR cDNA. TCRdb re-called the 5' RACE reads with MiXCR, one entry per CDR3 protein. In the table there are 100,000 to 150,000 distinct CDR3 sequences, 8.9% of which are singletons. About this clonotype itself: Its antigen remains unidentified.

Study results and caveats: Within FACS-sorted repertoires, abundant clonotypes contaminating from the bulk population could be present. Reappearing after the booster were most of the clones from primary vaccination (around 96% CD4, 88% CD8).

The sequences come from CD8+ T cells sorted from PBMCs, collected on the day of the yellow fever booster vaccination. This chain joins TRBV29-1 and TRBJ2-2; D unresolved. The clonotype was recovered from a man aged 18 to 29 who received the YFV17D yellow fever vaccine. The CDR3, as DNA: TGCAGCGTTGTACCGGAAAACACCGGGGAGCTGTTTTTT. Residues: CSVVPENTGELFF.